This T cell receptor (beta chain) is drawn from a study of blood T cell repertoires in COVID-19. Sequencing was performed with immunoSEQ multiplex PCR; in TCRdb, only in-frame clones are kept and a portion is missing. The data hold roughly 200,000 clones, with 83% observed a single time. V was clipped by 1 base and J by 0 bases, with 9 bases between them. The CDR3 is made up of 15 amino acids. Germline V gene sequence: CDR1 SGHTA, CDR2 FQGNSA. Sequencing was carried out using PBMCs or T cells enriched from blood (not recorded which). The chain carries TRBV7-2 and TRBJ1-1; D is uncertain. The sequence came from a woman in her forties or fifties who had been exposed to COVID-19. The CDR3 region has the DNA TGTGCCAGCAGCTTAGTAGCGGTAATGAACACTGAAGCTTTCTTT. Translation gives CASSLVAVMNTEAFF.